Sequencing of this T cell receptor beta chain was carried out in a study of CDR3 diversity in severe acne. Germline assignment: CDR1 MRHNA and CDR2 SNTAGT. The CDR3 totals 17 residues. V was trimmed by 6 bases and J by 0 bases, leaving 21 bases between them. TCRdb reanalysed the PCR reads using MiXCR and keeps one entry per CDR3 protein. The top ten hold roughly an eighth of the sample, which has almost 85,000 distinct CDR3 sequences, under 65% seen once. The chain has TRBV6-4 and TRBJ2-7, with a tentative D call TRBD1 (9 bases). The receptor comes from a male donor in good health, without acne. Input material: blood. CDR3 nucleotide sequence: TGTGCCAGCAGCCCCCGGGGGGGACAGGGTTACTCCTACGAGCAGTACTTC. Amino acids: CASSPRGGQGYSYEQYF.